This T cell receptor (beta chain) comes out of a study of blood T cell repertoires in COVID-19. Study background: T cells, B-cell-depleted T cells, or PBMCs supplied cDNA or gDNA.

Assignments of participants to cohorts depended upon their own reported clinical history. A PCR-confirmed or clinician-diagnosed COVID-19 case had contacted exposed participants within 2 weeks of entry. This clone was counted a single time. The CDR3 consists of 16 residues. Germline CDR1 is SEHNR and CDR2 is FQNEAQ (reference sequence). V was clipped by 5 bases and J by 5 bases; unmatched bases: 12. Authors' processing steps: Counts of nucleated cells, estimated from reference gene primer amplification, were obtained. Profiled with immunoSEQ multiplex PCR; TCRdb holds only in-frame clones, not every one. That table is the source of V, J and clone size, and D and trimming were worked out from the DNA. This sample has approximately 300,000 clones, with 90% found just once.

J is TRBJ2-1 and V is TRBV7-9; 7 positions agree with TRBD2. Source material: PBMCs or T cells enriched from blood (not recorded which). The source of this sequence is a young woman who had been exposed to COVID-19. The DNA for the CDR3 is TGTGCCAGCAGCCCCCGGCTAGCGGTTACCCACAATGAGCAGTTCTTC. This gives the protein CASSPRLAVTHNEQFF.